This T cell receptor (beta chain) originates from a study of blood T cell repertoires in COVID-19. Study summary: The United States, Italy and Spain supplied acute and convalescent COVID-19 samples. In each case, the material was cDNA or gDNA derived from T cells, B-cell-depleted T cells, or PBMCs.

Per the authors' pipeline: Amplified reference gene primers provided the basis for estimating nucleated cell counts. Sequencing was performed with immunoSEQ multiplex PCR; in TCRdb, only in-frame clones are kept and a portion is missing. That table furnishes V, J and clone size, whereas the DNA furnished D and trimming. The profile covers about 81,000 clones, with approximately 82% appearing a single time and 10% taken by the ten largest. The V gene's germline CDR1 is SGHDN and CDR2 FVKESK. The length of the CDR3 is 13 residues. V was shortened by 1 base and J by 1 base, with 4 bases between the two germline ends.

The clonotype was recovered from a man between 60 and 75 years old with acute or convalescent COVID-19. Sample: peripheral blood. This sequence joins TRBV14 and TRBJ2-5; D remains unclear. This CDR3 reads CASSQAFQETQYF. In DNA, the CDR3 is TGTGCCAGCAGCCAAGCATTCCAAGAGACCCAGTACTTC. Full variable domain (rest looked up from reference TRBV14 and TRBJ2-5): EAGVTQFPSHSVIEKGQTVTLRCDPISGHDNLYWYRRVMGKEIKFLLHFVKESKQDESGMPNNRFLAERTGGTYSTLKVQPAELEDSGVYFCASSQAFQETQYFGPGTRLLVL.